This TCR beta chain was retrieved from a study of T cells after yellow fever vaccination. The table lists this clonotype with a few counts. Its cognate antigen is unknown. V lost 0 bases to trimming and J lost 8 bases; unmatched junction nucleotides: 4. Germline CDR1 and CDR2: LGHNA and YSLEER. The CDR3 is made up of 14 amino acids. Findings and limits, study-wide: Most primary-vaccination clones recurred post-booster (around 95% CD4, around 88% CD8). Of the clonotypes, a small share occurred in both CD4 and CD8 compartments.

Using its own MiXCR run on the 5' RACE reads, TCRdb lists one record per CDR3 protein. The table records 150,000 to 200,000 distinct CDR3 sequences, roughly 9.6% of them present only once. The V and J genes are TRBV4-3 and TRBJ2-4; 7 bases map to TRBD2. This sample comprised CD8+ T cells sorted from PBMCs, obtained 15 days after the yellow fever booster vaccination. This TCR derives from a young man who received the YFV17D yellow fever vaccine. The CDR3 nucleotides read TGCGCCAGCAGCCAAGATATGGGGAGGGACATTCAGTACTTC. This sequence encodes CASSQDMGRDIQYF.